What follows describes a single T cell receptor (beta chain). CDR1 is SQVTM, CDR2 ANQGSEA, per germline. V gave up 7 bases and J gave up 3 bases, with 10 bases separating them. The CDR3 covers 12 residues. These data come from a study of blood T cell repertoires in COVID-19. For the study at large: PBMCs, B-cell-depleted T cells, or T cells provided the cDNA or gDNA that made up the material.

This table comes from immunoSEQ multiplex PCR, and its TCRdb copy is limited to in-frame clones, with some not included. The sample holds a few hundred thousand clones, about nine tenths seen once. This TCR came from a woman between 45 and 65 years old with COVID-19, enrolled during active disease. The chain has TRBV29-1 and TRBJ2-1; D possibly uses TRBD1 or TRBD2 (6 bases each). Sequenced input: peripheral blood. Here the CDR3 DNA reads TGCAGCGGGGGGGCCATCTACAATGAGCAGTTCTTC. This translates into CSGGAIYNEQFF.